Listed below are T cell receptor beta chains from one sample, sequenced in a study of cytomegalovirus exposure and HLA in healthy donors. Data came from immunoSEQ multiplex PCR; TCRdb stores just in-frame clones and leaves some out. This sample carries 40,000 to 50,000 clones, with approximately 1.7% going to the ten biggest clones. Sequencing was carried out using PBMCs. All receptors derive from a woman in her twenties or thirties in good health and CMV-seronegative. Both conserved end residues are part of each CDR3. A D gene is named only where the DNA matches it firmly.

J gene: TRBJ2-7; D gene: NA; V gene: TRBV7-2; CDR3 DNA: TGTGCCAGCAGCTTAGTAGGCAGGGCCAACGAGCAGTACTTC; CDR3 protein: CASSLVGRANEQYF
J gene: TRBJ2-1; D gene: TRBD1; V gene: TRBV7-9; CDR3 DNA: TGTGCCAGCAGCGCCCGCCTGGGACAGGGCTGGGATGAGCAGTTCTTC; CDR3 protein: CASSARLGQGWDEQFF
J gene: TRBJ2-1; D gene: TRBD2; V gene: TRBV29-1; CDR3 DNA: TGCAGCGTGGGACGAGCGGGAGGAAGAAATGAGCAGTTCTTC; CDR3 protein: CSVGRAGGRNEQFF
J gene: TRBJ1-1; D gene: TRBD1; V gene: TRBV29-1; CDR3 DNA: TGCAGCGTACGGGGACAGAGGAGGGAAACTGAAGCTTTCTTT; CDR3 protein: CSVRGQRRETEAFF
J gene: TRBJ2-7; D gene: NA; V gene: TRBV30; CDR3 DNA: TGTGCCTGGAGTAGGCGGGCCCACTACGAGCAGTACTTC; CDR3 protein: CAWSRRAHYEQYF
J gene: TRBJ2-5; D gene: TRBD2; V gene: TRBV10-3; CDR3 DNA: TGTGCCATCAAGGCGGGGGACCAAGAGACCCAGTACTTC; CDR3 protein: CAIKAGDQETQYF
J gene: TRBJ1-1; D gene: TRBD1; V gene: TRBV9; CDR3 DNA: TGTGCCAGCAGCGTAGTCACAGGGGTTACTGAAGCTTTCTTT; CDR3 protein: CASSVVTGVTEAFF
J gene: TRBJ1-5; D gene: NA; V gene: TRBV29-1; CDR3 DNA: TGCAGCGCTGAGGGGGAACACCGGGAGGAGTTCCAGCCCCAGCATTTT; CDR3 protein: CSAEGEHREEFQPQHF
J gene: TRBJ2-7; D gene: TRBD1; V gene: TRBV18; CDR3 DNA: TGTGCCAGCTCACCACCGGGACAGGCCTACGAGCAGTACTTC; CDR3 protein: CASSPPGQAYEQYF
J gene: TRBJ2-5; D gene: TRBD1; V gene: TRBV2; CDR3 DNA: TGTGCCAGCAGGCGGGACAGGGACGAGACCCAGTACTTC; CDR3 protein: CASRRDRDETQYF
J gene: TRBJ1-5; D gene: TRBD1; V gene: TRBV6-5; CDR3 DNA: TGTGCCAGCAGCAAGGACAGGGGAAGCAATCAGCCCCAGCATTTT; CDR3 protein: CASSKDRGSNQPQHF
J gene: TRBJ2-5; D gene: TRBD2; V gene: TRBV19; CDR3 DNA: TGTGCCAGCAGAATGGGACTAGCAGACCAAGAGACCCAGTACTTC; CDR3 protein: CASRMGLADQETQYF
J gene: TRBJ1-2; D gene: NA; V gene: TRBV7-9; CDR3 DNA: TGTGCCAGCAGTTACCCCGGGGGGACCTATGGCTACACCTTC; CDR3 protein: CASSYPGGTYGYTF
J gene: TRBJ2-3; D gene: TRBD2; V gene: TRBV27; CDR3 DNA: TGTGCCAGCAAGAAGCGGGGGAGCACAGATACGCAGTATTTT; CDR3 protein: CASKKRGSTDTQYF
J gene: TRBJ1-1; D gene: TRBD1; V gene: TRBV2; CDR3 DNA: TGTGCCAGCTTTACAGGGGGCGGCACTGAAGCTTTCTTT; CDR3 protein: CASFTGGGTEAFF
J gene: TRBJ1-4; D gene: NA; V gene: TRBV6-5; CDR3 DNA: TGTGCCGGATCGGTCTCGCGCGGTGAAAAACTGTTTTTT; CDR3 protein: CAGSVSRGEKLFF
J gene: TRBJ2-7; D gene: TRBD2; V gene: TRBV7-2; CDR3 DNA: TGTGCCAGCAGCCCGGTGGGCGGGGGGTACGAGCAGTACTTC; CDR3 protein: CASSPVGGGYEQYF
J gene: TRBJ2-7; D gene: TRBD1; V gene: TRBV6-1; CDR3 DNA: TGTGCCAGCAGTGAACAGGGGACAGGGGGCTACGAGCAGTACTTC; CDR3 protein: CASSEQGTGGYEQYF
J gene: TRBJ2-1; D gene: TRBD2; V gene: TRBV7-2; CDR3 DNA: TGTGCCAGCAGCTCATATGGACTAGCGGGATGCATCTTC; CDR3 protein: CASSSYGLAGCIF
J gene: TRBJ2-6; D gene: NA; V gene: TRBV7-6; CDR3 DNA: TGTGCCAGCAGCCAGCGGGCGGTCGGGGCCAACGTCCTGACTTTC; CDR3 protein: CASSQRAVGANVLTF
J gene: TRBJ1-2; D gene: NA; V gene: TRBV19; CDR3 DNA: TGTGCCAGTAGTATTGGGGCAAGGACCTATGGCTACACCTTC; CDR3 protein: CASSIGARTYGYTF
J gene: TRBJ2-1; D gene: TRBD2; V gene: TRBV4-1; CDR3 DNA: TGCGCCAGCAGCCAAGAGCTAGCGGGAGGGTTGGTTGGTGAGCAGTTCTTC; CDR3 protein: CASSQELAGGLVGEQFF
J gene: TRBJ2-7; D gene: TRBD1; V gene: TRBV18; CDR3 DNA: TGTGCCAGCTCACCACGTGGACAGGGGGCTGTCTACGAGCAGTACTTC; CDR3 protein: CASSPRGQGAVYEQYF
J gene: TRBJ2-3; D gene: NA; V gene: TRBV2; CDR3 DNA: TGTGCCAGCAGTGAGGGGAGTTCCGGGCGTCGGGCAGATACGCAGTATTTT; CDR3 protein: CASSEGSSGRRADTQYF
J gene: TRBJ2-5; D gene: NA; V gene: TRBV5-1; CDR3 DNA: TGCGCCAGCAGCTTTGGAGGGGGCGAGGAGACCCAGTACTTC; CDR3 protein: CASSFGGGEETQYF
J gene: TRBJ1-1; D gene: NA; V gene: TRBV4-2; CDR3 DNA: TGTGCCAGCAGCCAAGCGGCCAGGCAACACGGCACTGAAGCTTTCTTT; CDR3 protein: CASSQAARQHGTEAFF
J gene: TRBJ2-7; D gene: TRBD1; V gene: TRBV6-5; CDR3 DNA: TGTGCCAGCAGTGGATCCGGGACAGTCTCCTACGAGCAGTACTTC; CDR3 protein: CASSGSGTVSYEQYF
J gene: TRBJ1-2; D gene: TRBD1; V gene: TRBV19; CDR3 DNA: TGTGCCAGTAGTCCGGGACAGCTTTGGAATTCGGGCGGCTACACCTTC; CDR3 protein: CASSPGQLWNSGGYTF
J gene: TRBJ2-5; D gene: TRBD1; V gene: TRBV25-1; CDR3 DNA: TGTGCCAGCAGTGACTCAGGGGGACCTGAGACCCAGTACTTC; CDR3 protein: CASSDSGGPETQYF
J gene: TRBJ2-7; D gene: TRBD1; V gene: TRBV9; CDR3 DNA: TGTGCCAGCAGCGTAGCAGGGGGCCAGGGAAGCTACGAGCAGTACTTC; CDR3 protein: CASSVAGGQGSYEQYF
J gene: TRBJ2-3; D gene: TRBD1; V gene: TRBV7-8; CDR3 DNA: TGTGCCAGCAGCCCCTTGCAGGGGGCAGGGGATACGCAGTATTTT; CDR3 protein: CASSPLQGAGDTQYF
J gene: TRBJ2-1; D gene: TRBD2; V gene: TRBV7-3; CDR3 DNA: TGTGCCAGCAGCCCCCGACGGCCGGGACTAGCGGGACCAGATGAGCAGTTCTTC; CDR3 protein: CASSPRRPGLAGPDEQFF
J gene: TRBJ2-1; D gene: NA; V gene: TRBV6-5; CDR3 DNA: TGTGCCAGCTCTACCCCGAGCTCCTACAATGAGCAGTTCTTC; CDR3 protein: CASSTPSSYNEQFF
J gene: TRBJ2-7; D gene: NA; V gene: TRBV10-3; CDR3 DNA: TGTGCCATCGGGACTGCCTTTCTCCGCGAGCAGTACTTC; CDR3 protein: CAIGTAFLREQYF
J gene: TRBJ2-7; D gene: NA; V gene: TRBV27; CDR3 DNA: TGTGCCAGCAGCCCGCAACCGGGACTTGCCTCCTACGAGCAGTACTTC; CDR3 protein: CASSPQPGLASYEQYF
J gene: TRBJ2-2; D gene: TRBD2; V gene: TRBV5-1; CDR3 DNA: TGCGCCAGCAGCTTGAGCGGGAGTTTGGGGGAGCTGTTTTTT; CDR3 protein: CASSLSGSLGELFF
J gene: TRBJ2-3; D gene: NA; V gene: TRBV27; CDR3 DNA: TGTGCCAGCAGTTTAGTTACGGGTGGGGATACGCAGTATTTT; CDR3 protein: CASSLVTGGDTQYF
J gene: TRBJ1-5; D gene: NA; V gene: TRBV30; CDR3 DNA: TGTGCCTGGAGTGTAAACGGGGATCAGCCCCAGCATTTT; CDR3 protein: CAWSVNGDQPQHF
J gene: TRBJ2-3; D gene: NA; V gene: TRBV30; CDR3 DNA: TGTGCCTGGACCGGGACAAGAAGCACAGATACGCAGTATTTT; CDR3 protein: CAWTGTRSTDTQYF